A single sample is the source of the 18 T cell receptor beta chains below, sequenced in a study of blood T cell repertoires in COVID-19. Profiled with immunoSEQ multiplex PCR; TCRdb holds only in-frame clones, not every one. The sample comprises over 150,000 clones, approximately 80% of which are singletons, and roughly 9% rests with the top ten. The material sequenced was peripheral blood. The receptors were sampled from a woman of 80 years or more with active or convalescent COVID-19.

In nucleotides, the CDR3 is TGCGCCAGCAGCTTATCCCAGCGGGAAGACTTCTACAATGAGCAGTTCTTC. Protein product: CASSLSQREDFYNEQFF. This chain joins TRBV5-1 and TRBJ2-1, with TRBD2 matching over 7 bases. Trimming removed 2 bases from V and 3 bases from J; junction bases left unmatched: 11. The CDR3 consists of 17 residues. In germline, CDR1 is SGHRS, CDR2 YFSETQ.

This clone was recorded a few times. The chain recombines TRBV19 with TRBJ1-1, with 10 bases matching TRBD1. The V and J ends lost 11 bases and 4 bases, in that order; junction bases with no gene match: 10. The CDR3 is 14 residues long. In germline, CDR1 is LNHDA, CDR2 SQIVND (reference sequence). CDR3 bases: TGTGCCTCAGCCGGGACAGGGGCGGCCACTGAAGCTTTCTTT. It yields the protein CASAGTGAATEAFF.

The V gene is TRBV4-1, the J gene TRBJ2-2; D may be TRBD2 (7 bases). The V gene lost 2 bases and the J gene lost 8 bases, with 12 bases spanning the gap. Looked up from germline, CDR1 is MGHRA and CDR2 is YSYEKL. The CDR3 contains 14 residues. The CDR3 protein is CASSQSGGWGELFF. CDR3 bases: TGCGCCAGCAGCCAATCGGGGGGCTGGGGGGAGCTGTTTTTT.

The chain employs TRBV30 and TRBJ2-1; 7 positions match TRBD2. The germline CDR1 and CDR2 sequences are GTSNPN and SVGIG (reference sequence). The CDR3 length is 14 residues. The ends lost 3 bases at V and 0 bases at J; junction bases unmatched: 2. The CDR3 sequence is CAWSSGNSYNEQFF. Written as DNA, the CDR3 is TGTGCCTGGAGCAGCGGGAACTCCTACAATGAGCAGTTCTTC.

The genes are TRBV27 and TRBJ1-4; tentative D call: TRBD1 (6 bases). V was shortened by 1 base and J by 5 bases, with 11 bases between the two germline ends. The CDR3 extends over 15 amino acids. Germline V CDR1 and CDR2: MNHEY, SMNVEV (reference sequence). The CDR3 nucleotides are TGTGCCAGCAGTTTATTTAGGGGGAAAAATGAAAAACTGTTTTTT. Translated, it gives CASSLFRGKNEKLFF.

The rearrangement uses TRBV10-3 and TRBJ1-5; D not certain. The CDR3 is 14 amino acids. Trimming removed 4 bases from V and 0 bases from J, with 7 bases in between. CDR1 and CDR2 from the germline V gene are ENHRY and SYGVKD. The CDR3 is CAISADTSNQPQHF. For the CDR3, the DNA is TGTGCCATCAGTGCAGACACTAGCAATCAGCCCCAGCATTTT.

J is TRBJ1-2 and V is TRBV6-5; D unresolved. The CDR3 covers 13 residues. Germline V lookup: CDR1 MNHEY, CDR2 SVGAGI. V dropped 1 base and J dropped 7 bases, with 10 bases sitting between them. CDR3 nucleotide sequence: TGTGCCAGCAGTTACTTGGGAGAGGGTGGCTACACCTTC. Translation gives CASSYLGEGGYTF.

The chain is built from TRBV11-2 and TRBJ1-2; 7 bases are a match to TRBD1. Germline V CDR1 and CDR2: SGHAT, FQNNGV. This CDR3 comprises 13 residues. V dropped 4 bases and J dropped 7; count of bases not matched to a gene: 6. As DNA, the CDR3 is TGTGCCAGCAGCTCGGGACAGTTGACTGGCTACACCTTC. Its protein is CASSSGQLTGYTF.

The genes are TRBV3-1 (or the pseudogene TRBV3-2) and TRBJ1-5; D is ambiguous. Germline values: CDR1 LGHDT, CDR2 YNNKEL (reference sequence). Trimming took 6 bases from V and 0 from J, leaving 9 bases between them. The CDR3 is 14 residues long. CDR3 loop: CASSQEYSNQPQHF. CDR3 bases: TGTGCCAGCAGTCAGGAATATAGCAATCAGCCCCAGCATTTT.

The chain is built from TRBV5-1 and TRBJ2-1; D might be TRBD1 (5 bases). V gave up 4 bases and J gave up 6 bases, with 17 bases separating them. The germline gives CDR1 SGHRS, CDR2 YFSETQ. The CDR3 loop spans 15 amino acids. CDR3 residues: CASSPPTASSNEQFF. CDR3 bases: TGCGCCAGCAGCCCACCGACAGCCTCTTCCAATGAGCAGTTCTTC.

The rearrangement joins TRBV6-2 or TRBV6-3 to TRBJ1-2; TRBD1 is a possible D gene (5 bases). The CDR3 length is 14 residues. CDR1 is MNHEY, CDR2 SVGEGT, per germline. Trimming removed 0 bases at V and 4 bases at J, with 9 bases between. DNA of the CDR3: TGTGCCAGCAGTTACTCCCAGCAGGGCTATGGCTACACCTTC. Translation gives CASSYSQQGYGYTF.

This chain uses TRBV6-5 with TRBJ1-1; D may be TRBD1 (5 bases). V shed 7 bases and J shed 2 bases, with 11 bases lying between them. Germline V gives CDR1 MNHEY, CDR2 SVGAGI. This CDR3 is built from 13 residues. CDR3 region: CASIGHTNTEAFF. Here the CDR3 DNA reads TGTGCCAGCATAGGACACACAAACACTGAAGCTTTCTTT.

The chain uses TRBV14 and TRBJ2-7; tentatively, D is TRBD2 (7 bases). Germline assignment: CDR1 SGHDN and CDR2 FVKESK. The CDR3 has 14 residues. V was shortened by 4 bases and J by 3 bases, with 13 bases between the two germline ends. The CDR3 spells CASSRWGGHYEQYF. DNA for the CDR3: TGTGCCAGCAGCCGGTGGGGGGGACACTACGAGCAGTACTTC.

The chain couples TRBV14 to TRBJ1-6, with D maybe TRBD1 (5 bases). The CDR3 is made up of 14 amino acids. Germline assignment: CDR1 SGHDN and CDR2 FVKESK. Trimming left V 4 bases short and J 6 bases short, with 10 bases between. CDR3 protein: CASSLSGLNSPLHF. In DNA, the CDR3 is TGTGCCAGCAGCCTTTCAGGGCTTAATTCACCCCTCCACTTT.

The gene calls are TRBV7-3 and TRBJ1-1; 7 bases are a match to TRBD1. With V trimmed by 2 bases and J by 0 bases, 3 bases remained unmatched. The CDR3 totals 15 residues. Germline loops: CDR1 SGHTA, CDR2 FQGTGA. The CDR3: CASSLEGTVNTEAFF. DNA of the CDR3: TGTGCCAGCAGCTTAGAAGGGACAGTGAACACTGAAGCTTTCTTT.

This sequence joins TRBV7-6 and TRBJ1-2, with 7 bases fitting TRBD1. V trimming: 4 bases; J trimming: 8 bases; junction bases outside the gene matches: 13. This CDR3 has 15 residues. CDR1 is SGHVS and CDR2 is FNYEAQ in the germline V gene. The CDR3 region has the DNA TGTGCCAGCAGCTCGATGCACAGGGGTAACGGCGGCTACACCTTC. The encoded protein is CASSSMHRGNGGYTF. The whole variable domain, filled in from reference TRBV7-6 and TRBJ1-2, reads GAGVSQSPRYKVTKRGQDVALRCDPISGHVSLYWYRQALGQGPEFLTYFNYEAQQDKSGLPNDRFSAERPEGSISTLTIQRTEQRDSAMYRCASSSMHRGNGGYTFGSGTRLTVV.

The rearrangement uses TRBV3-1 (or the pseudogene TRBV3-2) and TRBJ2-3, with TRBD2 matching over 8 bases. The V segment lost 3 bases and the J segment 1 base; nucleotides outside the gene matches: 9. This CDR3 has 17 amino acids. Per the germline V gene, CDR1 is LGHDT and CDR2 is YNNKEL (reference sequence). CDR3 nucleotide sequence: TGTGCCAGCAGCCATCCCGGGACTAGGGGCGGCACAGATACGCAGTATTTT. Its translation: CASSHPGTRGGTDTQYF.

V gene TRBV6-2 or TRBV6-3 combines with J gene TRBJ1-5; 8 nucleotides line up with TRBD1. Germline V gives CDR1 MNHEY, CDR2 SVGEGT. The CDR3 is 19 residues long. The V segment lost 2 bases and the J segment 0 bases; nucleotides outside the gene matches: 12. The CDR3 region has the DNA TGTGCCAGCAGTTACCTCGACCGGGACAGGTTCGCTAGCAATCAGCCCCAGCATTTT. Translation gives CASSYLDRDRFASNQPQHF.